The clone carrying this T cell receptor (beta chain) was seen many times. Antigen unknown. TCRdb reanalysed the RT-PCR reads using MiXCR and keeps one entry per CDR3 protein. The repertoire holds a few hundred thousand distinct CDR3 sequences, over 9.5% seen once, with over 9.5% in the top ten. The data derive from a study of response to subunit inactivated influenza vaccine. Study conclusions and caveats: After each seasonal influenza vaccination, few new T cells are recruited, the authors suggested.

Sequencing used PBMCs from blood, obtained 45 days after vaccination. The clonotype was recovered from a man aged 50-60 years who received an inactivated influenza vaccine.

The CDR3 DNA follows: TGTGCCAGCAAGCCGGGACTCAACACCGGGGAGCTGTTTTTT. It is translated as CASKPGLNTGELFF. The chain couples TRBV12-3 or TRBV12-4 to TRBJ2-2; maybe TRBD2 (6 bases). V was trimmed by 7 bases and J by 2 bases, leaving 11 bases between them. This CDR3 comprises 14 residues.